This passage covers 31 T cell receptor beta chains from one sample sequenced in a study of T cell repertoires in cytomegalovirus infection. TCRdb redid the calling of the reads with MiXCR, one entry per CDR3 protein. Among approximately 630,000 distinct CDR3 sequences listed, 20% to 25% were seen once. Sample: CD8+ T cells from PBMCs. The receptor set was obtained from a human donor in good health (CMV status not recorded). Some clones in this sample may be carry-over from other donors' samples.

On this clonotype: Compared with germline, one end of the junction differs, possibly owing to a read error. This rearrangement joins TRBV6-8 to TRBJ1-1; maybe TRBD1 (6 bases). There are 13 residues in the CDR3. The germline gives CDR1 MNHGY, CDR2 SAAAGT. CDR3 coding DNA: TGTGCCAGCAGTTACTCCGGGGACACTGGAGCTTTCTTT. Amino acid sequence: CASSYSGDTGAFF.

This clonotype was seen a handful of times. The V and J genes are TRBV7-3 and TRBJ2-2; maybe TRBD1 (6 bases). The CDR3 is 17 amino acids. The germline V gene encodes CDR1 SGHTA and CDR2 FQGTGA. V was shortened by 4 bases and J by 4 bases, with 19 bases between the two germline ends. This chain's CDR3 is CASSSTAGVEFTGELFF. The CDR3 DNA sequence: TGTGCCAGCAGCTCGACCGCAGGGGTCGAGTTCACCGGGGAGCTGTTTTTT.

Only a few counts were recorded for this clonotype. The V and J genes are TRBV20-1 and TRBJ2-3, with D perhaps matching TRBD2 (5 bases). With 0 bases removed from V and 0 bases from J, the gap between germline ends came to 19 bases. The germline CDR1 and CDR2 sequences are DFQATT and SNEGSKA (reference sequence). The CDR3 is 18 amino acids. CDR3 DNA sequence: TGCAGTGCTAGAGATGAGGAGGCAGGCGGAATTAGCACAGATACGCAGTATTTT. This sequence encodes CSARDEEAGGISTDTQYF.

This clonotype was counted ten times or more. V is TRBV7-8 and J is TRBJ2-5, with a weak D call TRBD1 (5 bases). The CDR3 sequence is 13 residues long. Germline V lookup: CDR1 SGHVS, CDR2 FQNEAQ. With 5 bases removed from V and 5 bases from J, the gap between germline ends came to 12 bases. CDR3 region: CASSLRVYETQYF. As DNA, the CDR3 is TGTGCCAGCAGCCTCAGGGTTTACGAGACCCAGTACTTC.

This clonotype was detected a few times. The V gene is TRBV7-9, the J gene TRBJ2-5; D not resolved. The CDR3 totals 12 residues. V lost 6 bases and J 3 bases, leaving 8 bases between the germline ends. Looked up from germline, CDR1 is SEHNR and CDR2 is FQNEAQ (reference sequence). The CDR3 nucleotides read TGTGCCAGCAGGGGGATTGAAGAGACCCAGTACTTC. Residues: CASRGIEETQYF.

This clonotype was counted between two and nine times. This chain's CDR3 is CASSDRYSNQPQHF. Written as DNA, the CDR3 is TGTGCCAGCAGTGACCGTTATAGCAATCAGCCCCAGCATTTT. The chain uses TRBV6-1 and TRBJ1-5; D is unclear. CDR3 size: 14 residues. V was clipped by 3 bases and J by 0 bases, with 6 bases between them. Germline-derived CDR1 and CDR2 are MNHNS and SASEGT.

This rearrangement joins TRBV6-5 to TRBJ1-2; D uncertain. Germline loops: CDR1 MNHEY, CDR2 SVGAGI. CDR3 length equals 18 residues. Between the trimmed V and J ends, which lost 6 bases and 0 bases, there was a span of 23 bases. CDR3 coding DNA: TGTGCCAGCAGAGCTACGGGCAGCCTAAGACCGCCTAACTATGGCTACACCTTC. This codes for CASRATGSLRPPNYGYTF.

The chain links TRBV2 to TRBJ2-4; 11 bases are shared with TRBD2. The CDR3 consists of 16 residues. Germline V gene lookup returns CDR1 SNHLY and CDR2 FYNNEI. Trimming at V came to 3 bases and at J to 1 base, leaving 2 bases not matched to a gene. The CDR3 nucleotides are TGTGCCAGCAGTGAGACTAGCGGGACCGCCAAAAACATTCAGTACTTC. It specifies CASSETSGTAKNIQYF. The whole variable domain, filled in from reference TRBV2 and TRBJ2-4, reads EPEVTQTPSHQVTQMGQEVILRCVPISNHLYFYWYRQILGQKVEFLVSFYNNEISEKSEIFDDQFSVERPDGSNFTLKIRSTKLEDSAMYFCASSETSGTAKNIQYFGAGTRLSVL.

This clonotype was counted ten times or more. The chain has TRBV7-8 and TRBJ1-3; the D gene is possibly TRBD1 (6 bases). V was pared by 5 bases and J by 4 bases, with 12 bases between. This CDR3 is 14 amino acids long. CDR1 and CDR2 from the germline V gene are SGHVS and FQNEAQ. The CDR3, as DNA: TGTGCCAGCAGCCCCCGGACAGCCGGAAACACCATATATTTT. It yields the protein CASSPRTAGNTIYF. Combining the CDR3 with reference TRBV7-8 and TRBJ1-3 gives the whole variable domain GAGVSQSPRYKVAKRGQDVALRCDPISGHVSLFWYQQALGQGPEFLTYFQNEAQLDKSGLPSDRFFAERPEGSVSTLKIQRTQQEDSAVYLCASSPRTAGNTIYFGEGSWLTVV.

This clonotype was counted at least ten times. CDR3 sequence: CASSYPTVMDEQYF. The CDR3 DNA reads TGTGCCAGCAGCTACCCGACTGTAATGGACGAGCAGTACTTC. This chain joins TRBV7-2 and TRBJ2-7; D gene uncertain. Germline V lookup: CDR1 SGHTA, CDR2 FQGNSA. CDR3 size: 14 residues. Trimming pared 4 bases from V and 5 bases from J, leaving 15 bases between.

V gene TRBV12-3 or TRBV12-4 combines with J gene TRBJ2-1; TRBD2 matches 11 bases. V lost 5 bases and J lost 6; bases outside the gene matches: 9. This CDR3 contains 16 residues. The CDR3 here is CASSPTSGASLNEQFF. CDR3 sequence (DNA): TGTGCCAGCAGTCCGACTAGCGGGGCTTCCCTCAATGAGCAGTTCTTC.

V and J are TRBV29-1 and TRBJ2-7; D remains unclear. V gave up 5 bases and J gave up 5 bases, with 13 bases separating them. In germline, CDR1 is SQVTM, CDR2 ANQGSEA. The CDR3 is 12 residues long. The CDR3 sequence is CSVYAFGNEQYF. In nucleotides, the CDR3 is TGCAGCGTTTACGCATTTGGGAACGAGCAGTACTTC.

A few counts support this clonotype. V is TRBV11-3 and J is TRBJ2-1; D ambiguous. V lost 5 bases and J 4 bases, leaving 18 bases between the germline ends. The CDR3 is made up of 16 amino acids. Germline V gives CDR1 SGHNT, CDR2 YENEEA. The CDR3 DNA is TGTGCCAGCAGCCCCCGGGCGGTCGGCTTATACAATGAGCAGTTCTTC. This sequence encodes CASSPRAVGLYNEQFF.

The V call is TRBV5-6, the J call TRBJ2-7; no firm D call. Germline CDR1 and CDR2: SGHDT and YYEEEE. The CDR3 runs 14 residues. V lost 0 bases and J 2 bases, leaving 9 bases between the germline ends. CDR3: CASSLGNPAYEQYF. CDR3 nucleotides: TGTGCCAGCAGCTTGGGGAACCCGGCCTACGAGCAGTACTTC. The full variable domain, rest sourced from reference TRBV5-6 and TRBJ2-7, is DAGVTQSPTHLIKTRGQQVTLRCSPKSGHDTVSWYQQALGQGPQFIFQYYEEEERQRGNFPDRFSGHQFPNYSSELNVNALLLGDSALYLCASSLGNPAYEQYFGPGTRLTVT.

This clonotype has only a few counts. The chain combines TRBV2 with TRBJ2-7, with TRBD1 matching over 10 bases. This CDR3 is built from 15 residues. With 10 bases clipped from V and 4 bases from J, the junction kept 13 bases outside the gene matches. Germline-derived CDR1 and CDR2 are SNHLY and FYNNEI. CDR3 amino acids: CATRGLTGGGYEQYF. In DNA form, the CDR3 reads TGTGCCACCAGAGGCCTGACAGGGGGCGGGTACGAGCAGTACTTC. Full variable domain (rest looked up from reference TRBV2 and TRBJ2-7): EPEVTQTPSHQVTQMGQEVILRCVPISNHLYFYWYRQILGQKVEFLVSFYNNEISEKSEIFDDQFSVERPDGSNFTLKIRSTKLEDSAMYFCATRGLTGGGYEQYFGPGTRLTVT.

This clonotype was seen more than once but under ten times. The rearrangement uses TRBV7-9 and TRBJ1-2; D may be TRBD1 (6 bases). The V and J ends lost 1 base and 1 base respectively, with 19 bases between them. Germline V gene data show CDR1 as SEHNR and CDR2 as FQNEAQ (reference sequence). The CDR3 length is 18 residues. For the CDR3, the DNA is TGTGCCAGCAGCTTAGGACCTGGGACAAGGGACGATAACTATGGCTACACCTTC. It encodes CASSLGPGTRDDNYGYTF. Full variable domain (missing parts from reference TRBV7-9 and TRBJ1-2): DTGVSQNPRHKITKRGQNVTFRCDPISEHNRLYWYRQTLGQGPEFLTYFQNEAQLEKSRLLSDRFSAERPKGSFSTLEIQRTEQGDSAMYLCASSLGPGTRDDNYGYTFGSGTRLTVV.

Concerning this clonotype itself: A much larger clone differs by one base, so this may be a read error. This chain links TRBV7-6 with TRBJ2-4, with 9 positions matching TRBD2. The CDR3 runs 17 residues. Germline V gene sequence: CDR1 SGHVS, CDR2 FNYEAQ. CDR3 loop: CASSLVTSGLAKDIQYF. CDR3 DNA sequence: TGTGCCAGCAGCTTAGTAACTAGCGGGCTAGCCAAAGACATTCAGTACTTC.

Concerning this clonotype itself: This may come from a read error, since a much larger clone is one base off. CDR3 coding DNA: TGTGCCATCAGCTTAGCGCAGGTTTGGGGAGTATCGTACAATGAGCAGTTCTTC. Translated, it gives CAISLAQVWGVSYNEQFF. This chain uses TRBV7-2 with TRBJ2-1; D possibly corresponds to TRBD2 (5 bases). Germline loops: CDR1 SGHTA, CDR2 FQGNSA. This CDR3 comprises 18 residues.

This rearrangement joins TRBV7-9 to TRBJ2-1; D possibly matches TRBD1 or TRBD2 (6 bases each). V was clipped by 8 bases and J by 6 bases, with 14 bases between them. Germline V gene sequence: CDR1 SEHNR, CDR2 FQNEAQ (reference sequence). This CDR3 contains 13 residues. The CDR3 protein is CASLIGGGNEQFF. The CDR3 coding sequence is TGTGCCAGCTTGATCGGAGGGGGCAATGAGCAGTTCTTC.

V usage is TRBV20-1 and J usage is TRBJ2-1; 9 nucleotides align to TRBD1. V dropped 0 bases and J dropped 7; count of bases not matched to a gene: 7. CDR1 is DFQATT, CDR2 SNEGSKA, per germline (reference sequence). CDR3 length: 15 residues. CDR3 DNA: TGCAGTGCTAGAGATCGGGGACAGGGCCCTAATGAGCAGTTCTTC. Amino acids: CSARDRGQGPNEQFF.

This clonotype turned up a few times. The CDR3 DNA reads TGTGCCACCAGGACAGGGACCTACGAGCAGTACTTC. Translated: CATRTGTYEQYF. The J gene is TRBJ2-7, the V gene TRBV2; the match to TRBD1 covers 8 bases. Unmatched junction bases numbered 4, after V lost 10 bases and J lost 2 bases. Germline-derived CDR1 and CDR2 are SNHLY and FYNNEI. This CDR3 is 12 amino acids long. The full variable domain, completed using reference TRBV2 and TRBJ2-7, is EPEVTQTPSHQVTQMGQEVILRCVPISNHLYFYWYRQILGQKVEFLVSFYNNEISEKSEIFDDQFSVERPDGSNFTLKIRSTKLEDSAMYFCATRTGTYEQYFGPGTRLTVT.

The V gene is TRBV15, the J gene TRBJ2-1, with 7 bases that match TRBD1. V lost 4 bases to trimming and J lost 5 bases; unmatched junction nucleotides: 8. Germline V gene data show CDR1 as LNHNV and CDR2 as YYDKDF (reference sequence). The CDR3 has 15 residues. The CDR3 here is CATSIRGQANNEQFF. In DNA, the CDR3 is TGTGCCACCAGCATTAGAGGACAGGCCAACAATGAGCAGTTCTTC.

This clonotype was observed many times. The V gene is TRBV7-8, the J gene TRBJ2-4, with no clear D. Trimming left V 2 bases short and J 0 bases short, with 17 bases between. This CDR3 has 18 residues. The germline CDR1 and CDR2 sequences are SGHVS and FQNEAQ. CDR3 sequence: CASSLYSRNQLAKNIQYF. The CDR3 nucleotides read TGTGCCAGCAGCTTATATAGCCGGAATCAATTAGCCAAAAACATTCAGTACTTC. The complete variable domain, with remaining parts taken from reference TRBV7-8 and TRBJ2-4, reads GAGVSQSPRYKVAKRGQDVALRCDPISGHVSLFWYQQALGQGPEFLTYFQNEAQLDKSGLPSDRFFAERPEGSVSTLKIQRTQQEDSAVYLCASSLYSRNQLAKNIQYFGAGTRLSVL.

V and J are TRBV6-2 or TRBV6-3 and TRBJ2-7; D is undetermined. Germline CDR1 MNHEY, CDR2 SVGEGT. This CDR3 spans 13 amino acids. The V end was cut by 4 bases, the J end by 3 bases, with 10 bases between. The CDR3 here is CASSLNRVYEQYV. The DNA for the CDR3 is TGTGCCAGCAGTTTAAACCGGGTCTACGAGCAGTACGTC.

This clonotype appeared many times. The chain has TRBV7-9 and TRBJ2-7; D is unclear. Looked up from germline, CDR1 is SEHNR and CDR2 is FQNEAQ (reference sequence). This CDR3 is built from 17 residues. Trimming took 1 base from V and 0 from J, leaving 16 bases between them. In nucleotides, the CDR3 is TGTGCCAGCAGCTTAGATTTCCTAGGCCCCCTCTCCTACGAGCAGTACGTC. It yields the protein CASSLDFLGPLSYEQYV.

This clonotype has a count of ten or more. The genes are TRBV7-9 and TRBJ1-1; TRBD1 aligns across 8 bases. This CDR3 is built from 16 residues. The junction had 7 bases not matched to a gene; V was cut back by 3 bases and J by 1 base. Germline V CDR1 and CDR2: SEHNR, FQNEAQ (reference sequence). This CDR3 reads CASSFPTGGKNTEAFF. The CDR3 coding sequence is TGTGCCAGCAGCTTTCCAACAGGGGGGAAGAACACTGAAGCTTTCTTT.

A few counts support this clonotype. The DNA for the CDR3 is TGCAGTGCTAGAGATATCACCGGACAGGGAGTCACAGATACGCAGTATTTT. Translation gives CSARDITGQGVTDTQYF. J is TRBJ2-3 and V is TRBV20-1; TRBD1 aligns across 8 bases. The CDR3 loop spans 17 amino acids. Trimming at V came to 0 bases and at J to 2 bases, leaving 10 bases not matched to a gene. CDR1 is DFQATT and CDR2 is SNEGSKA in the germline V gene (reference sequence).

This clonotype showed up many times. This sequence joins TRBV12-3 or TRBV12-4 and TRBJ2-4; D perhaps matches TRBD1 (7 bases). The CDR3 sequence is 20 residues long. The V gene lost 2 bases and the J gene lost 1 base, with 24 bases spanning the gap. The CDR3 here is CASSLLRAGGILSAKNIQYF. The CDR3 region has the DNA TGTGCCAGCAGTTTATTGAGGGCAGGGGGGATCCTCTCCGCCAAAAACATTCAGTACTTC.

This clonotype appeared a few times. This chain joins TRBV29-1 and TRBJ2-7; 14 positions match TRBD2. Germline V gene sequence: CDR1 SQVTM, CDR2 ANQGSEA. The CDR3 spans 19 residues. Trimming took 3 bases from V and 2 from J; bases not matched to a gene: 15. The DNA of the CDR3 is TGCAGCGTTGAGACTTACCGGACTAGCGGGGGGTACTTAGCCTACGAGCAGTACTTC. It yields the protein CSVETYRTSGGYLAYEQYF.

This clonotype came up many times. V is TRBV7-8 and J is TRBJ1-6; D unclear. The germline V gene encodes CDR1 SGHVS and CDR2 FQNEAQ. Trimming removed 0 bases at V and 3 bases at J, with 15 bases between. The CDR3 has 18 amino acids. CDR3 sequence (DNA): TGTGCCAGCAGCTTAGCGCCGTGGGTCCCGGACTATAATTCACCCCTCCACTTT. This sequence encodes CASSLAPWVPDYNSPLHF.

As to this clonotype: This may stem from a read error, because a much larger clone lies one nucleotide away. The rearrangement links TRBV7-9 to TRBJ2-2, with a possible D match to TRBD1 (6 bases). The V end lost 7 bases, the J end lost 2 bases, and 11 bases lay between the germline ends. The germline V gene encodes CDR1 SEHNR and CDR2 FQNEAQ (reference sequence). The length of the CDR3 is 14 residues. CDR3 protein: CASNIQGNTGELFF. CDR3 DNA sequence: TGTGCCAGCAACATACAGGGAAACACCGGGGAGCTGTTTTTT.